The 30 T cell receptor beta chains reported below all come from one sample, sequenced in a study of shared clonotypes between healthy human individuals (TCRdb year 2020). Libraries were prepared through the immunoSEQ multiplex PCR assay. TCRdb holds this immuneACCESS table with in-frame rearrangements only. Some clones are missing; in checked studies, unresolved V genes explain under half, and the rest has no known cause. The sample yields about 2,500,000 clones; approximately 94% were counted once. Under 0.15% of the sample is taken by the ten largest. Sequenced sample: naive CD4+ T cells sorted from blood. In light of the paper, this sample's cell subset or site label describes: CD45RA+ positively selected. These receptors came from a man aged 18 to 29 in good health.

This chain joins TRBV5-6 and TRBJ1-5; a weak D match, TRBD1 (5 bases). The CDR3 is 15 amino acids. V dropped 2 bases and J dropped 2 bases, with 11 bases sitting between them. CDR1 is SGHDT, CDR2 YYEEEE, per germline. The CDR3 nucleotides are TGTGCCAGCAGCTTTGCGGGGGTTGGCAATCAGCCCCAGCATTTT. This translates into CASSFAGVGNQPQHF.

This chain connects TRBV10-3 to TRBJ2-3; 7 nucleotides match TRBD1. The ends lost 3 bases at V and 2 bases at J; junction bases unmatched: 8. The length of the CDR3 is 16 residues. CDR1 and CDR2 from the germline V gene are ENHRY and SYGVKD. CDR3 nucleotides: TGTGCCATCAGTGATAAGGGGGCGATTCTCACAGATACGCAGTATTTT. This sequence encodes CAISDKGAILTDTQYF.

The CDR3 here is CASSYSGQRGDTQYF. As DNA, the CDR3 is TGTGCCAGCAGTTACTCGGGGCAGCGTGGGGATACGCAGTATTTT. This chain connects TRBV6-5 to TRBJ2-3, with D possibly being TRBD1 (5 bases). V dropped 0 bases and J dropped 6 bases, with 13 bases sitting between them. Germline CDR1 and CDR2: MNHEY and SVGAGI. The CDR3 is 15 residues long.

The V gene is TRBV18, the J gene TRBJ1-4, with no clear D. Germline lookup yields CDR1 KGHSH and CDR2 LQKENI. The V end was cut by 0 bases, the J end by 4 bases, with 3 bases between. The CDR3 length is 13 residues. The CDR3: CASSPPVNEKLFF. DNA for the CDR3: TGTGCCAGCTCACCACCGGTTAATGAAAAACTGTTTTTT.

The rearrangement joins TRBV10-2 to TRBJ2-3; TRBD2 aligns across 9 bases. Per the germline V gene, CDR1 is WSHSY and CDR2 is SAAADI. CDR3 length equals 15 residues. Trimming removed 6 bases from V and 2 bases from J; junction bases left unmatched: 6. The CDR3 sequence is CASSAPGLATDTQYF. The CDR3 bases are TGCGCCAGCAGCGCTCCGGGACTAGCCACAGATACGCAGTATTTT.

This rearrangement joins TRBV9 to TRBJ2-2, with 8 bases matching TRBD1. Trimming removed 0 bases from V and 7 bases from J; junction bases left unmatched: 8. The CDR3 covers 16 residues. CDR1 is SGDLS and CDR2 is YYNGEE in the germline V gene. CDR3 coding DNA: TGTGCCAGCAGCGTAGGGAGTTACAGGGGGATCGGGGAGCTGTTTTTT. Translation: CASSVGSYRGIGELFF.

The chain recombines TRBV12-1 with TRBJ2-4. TRBV12-1 is flagged as a pseudogene. The CDR3 sequence is 14 residues long. The DNA of the CDR3 is TGTGCCAGCAGCAAGGACCGTGAATCGAACATTCAGTACTTC. Its translation is CASSKDRESNIQYF.

The gene calls are TRBV5-1 and TRBJ2-1; 11 bases align to TRBD2. V gave up 2 bases and J gave up 7 bases; unmatched junction bases: 5. Germline values: CDR1 SGHRS, CDR2 YFSETQ. This CDR3 spans 15 amino acids. This CDR3 reads CASSFTSGSWNEQFF. CDR3 sequence (DNA): TGCGCCAGCAGCTTTACTAGCGGGAGTTGGAATGAGCAGTTCTTC.

Comment on this clone: This same CDR3 is encoded by further DNA sequences in the sample. The rearrangement links TRBV11-2 to TRBJ2-3, with D uncertain. CDR3 length: 14 amino acids. Trimming took 2 bases from V and 4 from J, leaving 10 bases between them. Germline V CDR1 and CDR2: SGHAT, FQNNGV. The CDR3 DNA reads as TGTGCCAGCAGCTTAACCGGGTCCTCAGATACGCAGTATTTT. This translates into CASSLTGSSDTQYF. The full variable domain, its missing parts supplied by reference TRBV11-2 and TRBJ2-3, is EAGVAQSPRYKIIEKRQSVAFWCNPISGHATLYWYQQILGQGPKLLIQFQNNGVVDDSQLPKDRFSAERLKGVDSTLKIQPAKLEDSAVYLCASSLTGSSDTQYFGPGTRLTVL.

The chain employs TRBV27 and TRBJ2-7, with 11 bases identical to TRBD2. V was pared by 4 bases and J by 0 bases, with 2 bases of the junction left unmatched. The CDR3 has 15 residues. Germline lookup yields CDR1 MNHEY and CDR2 SMNVEV (reference sequence). This CDR3 reads CASSYTSGSSYEQYF. The CDR3 DNA is TGTGCCAGCAGTTACACTAGCGGGAGCTCCTACGAGCAGTACTTC.

The chain recombines TRBV30 with TRBJ2-2; maybe TRBD2 (5 bases). Germline values: CDR1 GTSNPN, CDR2 SVGIG (reference sequence). V was pared by 4 bases and J by 2 bases, with 8 bases between. CDR3 size: 13 residues. The CDR3 region is CAWKASNTGELFF. CDR3 DNA: TGTGCCTGGAAGGCTAGCAACACCGGGGAGCTGTTTTTT. Combining the CDR3 with reference TRBV30 and TRBJ2-2 gives the whole variable domain SQTIHQWPATLVQPVGSPLSLECTVEGTSNPNLYWYRQAAGRGLQLLFYSVGIGQISSEVPQNLSASRPQDRQFILSSKKLLLSDSGFYLCAWKASNTGELFFGEGSRLTVL.

J is TRBJ1-1 and V is TRBV2; D gene uncertain. The CDR3 contains 14 residues. Trimming took 6 bases from V and 6 from J, leaving 17 bases between them. Germline V gene data show CDR1 as SNHLY and CDR2 as FYNNEI. CDR3 region: CASSKGKGGSEAFF. The CDR3 region has the DNA TGTGCCAGCAGCAAAGGGAAGGGAGGGTCTGAAGCTTTCTTT.

The rearrangement joins TRBV18 to TRBJ2-3; D remains unclear. CDR1 KGHSH and CDR2 LQKENI come from the germline V gene. V gave up 2 bases and J gave up 1 base, with 16 bases separating them. CDR3 length: 17 residues. CDR3 bases: TGTGCCAGCTCACCAATAGGTCTTCTTGGGGGCACAGATACGCAGTATTTT. Amino acids: CASSPIGLLGGTDTQYF.

CDR3 sequence reads: CASSRTSADTGELFF. The CDR3 nucleotides are TGTGCCAGCAGCCGTACTAGCGCCGACACCGGGGAGCTGTTTTTT. The V call is TRBV5-4, the J call TRBJ2-2; TRBD2 matches 7 bases. J was trimmed by 3 bases and V by 4 bases; bases with no gene match: 6. Germline lookup yields CDR1 SGHNT and CDR2 YYREEE (reference sequence). This CDR3 spans 15 amino acids.

The V and J genes are TRBV12-2 and TRBJ2-2; TRBD2 is taken as the D call from the table, unchecked against the DNA. TRBV12-2 is classified as a pseudogene. There are 19 residues in the CDR3. CDR3 protein: CASRSSGASGRTQHRGAVF. CDR3 DNA: TGTGCAAGTCGCTCCTCAGGGGCTAGCGGGAGGACCCAACACCGGGGAGCTGTTTTT.

The chain uses TRBV6-9 and TRBJ2-7; D unresolved. The V and J ends lost 11 bases and 2 bases respectively, with 7 bases between them. Germline V gene data show CDR1 as MNHGY and CDR2 as SVAAGI. The length of the CDR3 is 10 residues. For the CDR3, the DNA is TGTGCCCCCTCGCCCTACGAGCAGTACTTC. Amino acids: CAPSPYEQYF.

The chain employs TRBV19 and TRBJ2-7; TRBD2 matches 10 bases. The CDR3 covers 14 residues. Germline V gene data show CDR1 as LNHDA and CDR2 as SQIVND (reference sequence). Germline trimming cut 4 bases from V and 4 bases from J; bases unmatched to any gene: 4. DNA for the CDR3: TGTGCCAGTAGTACTAGCGGGAGCTTATACGAGCAGTACTTC. Residues: CASSTSGSLYEQYF.

This clone came up once. Different DNA sequences within this sample yield the same CDR3. This rearrangement joins TRBV11-2 to TRBJ2-5, with D unresolved. The CDR3 is 12 amino acids. Germline CDR1 reads SGHAT; CDR2 reads FQNNGV. V gave up 5 bases and J gave up 4 bases, with 8 bases separating them. Written as DNA, the CDR3 is TGTGCCAGCAGCCGTGGGTCAGAGACCCAGTACTTC. Protein sequence: CASSRGSETQYF.

J is TRBJ2-1 and V is TRBV11-3; the match to TRBD1 covers 8 bases. The junction had 6 bases not matched to a gene; V was cut back by 5 bases and J by 3 bases. The CDR3 has 15 residues. Germline V gene data show CDR1 as SGHNT and CDR2 as YENEEA. For the CDR3, the DNA is TGTGCCAGCAGCCCAGGACAGGGCAGCTACAATGAGCAGTTCTTC. Translation: CASSPGQGSYNEQFF. The variable domain in full, with the rest retrieved from reference TRBV11-3 and TRBJ2-1, is EAGVVQSPRYKIIEKKQPVAFWCNPISGHNTLYWYLQNLGQGPELLIRYENEEAVDDSQLPKDRFSAERLKGVDSTLKIQPAELGDSAVYLCASSPGQGSYNEQFFGPGTRLTVL.

V and J are TRBV7-2 and TRBJ2-5; 7 bases align to TRBD2. This CDR3 region has 16 residues. Germline V gene data show CDR1 as SGHTA and CDR2 as FQGNSA. J lost 2 bases, V lost 1 base, and 7 bases had no gene match. The CDR3, as DNA: TGTGCCAGCAGCTTAGGGATTTGGGGGGGGCAAGAGACCCAGTACTTC. Translation: CASSLGIWGGQETQYF. Combining the CDR3 with reference TRBV7-2 and TRBJ2-5 gives the whole variable domain GAGVSQSPSNKVTEKGKDVELRCDPISGHTALYWYRQSLGQGLEFLIYFQGNSAPDKSGLPSDRFSAERTGGSVSTLTIQRTQQEDSAVYLCASSLGIWGGQETQYFGPGTRLLVL.

This clone was observed a single time. The V and J genes are TRBV29-1 and TRBJ1-3; TRBD1 matches 9 bases. The CDR3 spans 13 residues. The germline gives CDR1 SQVTM, CDR2 ANQGSEA. The V gene end was trimmed by 6 bases and the J gene end by 0 bases; junction bases not matched to a gene: 0. CDR3 residues: CSVGQGSGNTIYF. CDR3 nucleotide sequence: TGCAGCGTGGGACAGGGCTCTGGAAACACCATATATTTT.

The chain employs TRBV30 and TRBJ1-5; D gene unclear. V was shortened by 3 bases and J by 0 bases, with 9 bases between the two germline ends. Germline assignment: CDR1 GTSNPN and CDR2 SVGIG (reference sequence). The CDR3 covers 14 residues. In nucleotides, the CDR3 is TGTGCCTGGAGCCATGGACCTAGCAATCAGCCCCAGCATTTT. Protein product: CAWSHGPSNQPQHF.

V gene TRBV4-3 combines with J gene TRBJ2-5, with 12 bases matching TRBD2. Germline V gene sequence: CDR1 LGHNA, CDR2 YSLEER. With V trimmed by 0 bases and J by 4 bases, 15 bases remained unmatched. The CDR3 contains 20 residues. In DNA form, the CDR3 reads TGCGCCAGCAGCCAAGATAGAATTATGACTAGCGGGAGTTTAGGAGAGACCCAGTACTTC. Protein: CASSQDRIMTSGSLGETQYF.

V gene TRBV30 combines with J gene TRBJ2-5; D unresolved. V was trimmed by 0 bases and J by 4 bases, leaving 9 bases between them. Germline CDR1 and CDR2: GTSNPN and SVGIG (reference sequence). The CDR3 sequence is 13 residues long. The CDR3 DNA sequence: TGTGCCTGGAGTGTGGCTAGTCCAGAGACCCAGTACTTC. This encodes CAWSVASPETQYF.

The V gene is TRBV18, the J gene TRBJ2-1; TRBD2 aligns across 8 bases. V gave up 3 bases and J gave up 5 bases; unmatched junction bases: 6. The CDR3 length is 15 residues. Germline lookup yields CDR1 KGHSH and CDR2 LQKENI. The CDR3 loop is CASSPLSGSDNEQFF. DNA of the CDR3: TGTGCCAGCTCACCCCTGAGCGGGAGCGACAATGAGCAGTTCTTC.

This clone was detected once. The rearrangement uses TRBV5-1 and TRBJ2-2, with D possibly being TRBD1 (6 bases). The CDR3 extends over 14 amino acids. Trimming took off 4 bases at V and 4 bases at J, with 11 bases between the two ends. Germline CDR1 reads SGHRS; CDR2 reads YFSETQ. The CDR3 is CASSRDKSTGELFF. The CDR3 DNA follows: TGCGCCAGCAGCCGGGACAAGTCCACCGGGGAGCTGTTTTTT. The full variable domain, in which reference TRBV5-1 and TRBJ2-2 provide the parts outside the CDR3, is KAGVTQTPRYLIKTRGQQVTLSCSPISGHRSVSWYQQTPGQGLQFLFEYFSETQRNKGNFPGRFSGRQFSNSRSEMNVSTLELGDSALYLCASSRDKSTGELFFGEGSRLTVL.

The chain combines TRBV7-8 with TRBJ1-1, with D possibly matching TRBD1 (6 bases). CDR3 length equals 13 residues. V lost 10 bases, J lost 3 bases, and 15 bases lay in between. Germline CDR1 reads SGHVS; CDR2 reads FQNEAQ. CDR3 in amino acids: CAITVGGDTEAFF. Written as DNA, the CDR3 is TGTGCCATCACGGTAGGGGGGGACACTGAAGCTTTCTTT.

This clone occurred once. CDR3 amino acids: CASTARTDTQYF. The CDR3 bases are TGTGCCAGCACTGCTAGGACAGATACGCAGTATTTT. V usage is TRBV7-2 and J usage is TRBJ2-3; no clear D gene. Looked up from germline, CDR1 is SGHTA and CDR2 is FQGNSA. V was shortened by 7 bases and J by 3 bases, with 8 bases between the two germline ends. CDR3 size: 12 residues.

This chain links TRBV28 with TRBJ2-6, with D unresolved. Germline CDR1 and CDR2: MDHEN and SYDVKM. The CDR3 has 14 residues. Trimming stripped 4 bases from V and 2 bases from J, with 6 bases between. The CDR3 sequence: CASSWIAGANVLTF. CDR3 DNA sequence: TGTGCCAGCAGTTGGATAGCTGGGGCCAACGTCCTGACTTTC.

The chain carries TRBV2 and TRBJ2-7; TRBD1 agrees at 8 bases. There are 13 residues in the CDR3. Germline V CDR1 and CDR2: SNHLY, FYNNEI. With V trimmed by 4 bases and J by 5 bases, 4 bases remained unmatched. The CDR3 is CASSADRGHEQYF. The CDR3 nucleotides read TGTGCCAGCAGTGCCGACAGGGGTCACGAGCAGTACTTC.